This paragraph reports one TCR beta chain. There are a few counts of this clone. The antigen it binds to is not known. One base away there is no much larger clone; base qualities are not given. A single peripheral blood draw of around 100 mL on average was collected from each donor into heparinised tubes. Using a panel that included CD45RO, CCR7, CD25, CD127, CD95 and CD27, naive, central memory, regulatory and stem cell-like memory CD4+ T cells were sorted on a BD FACSAria II. Every sorted population had a purity above 98%. PBMCs were isolated right away by Lymphoprep density gradient centrifugation and were stained directly, without culture. Samples were stained and sorted in pairs, with one healthy donor and one patient per experiment, so that batch effects were minimized. The data are from a study of beta chain features in type 1 diabetes (dated by TCRdb to between 2018 and 2020). Looking at the study overall: Mean age, gender distribution, total cell number and subset yield were not different between patients and healthy donors. A total of 100 million to 110 million sorted cells were examined across all samples, and a strong correlation was observed between cell number per subset and RNA yield. The study compared the TCRB repertoires of sorted circulating CD4+ T cell subsets in recently diagnosed type 1 diabetes patients with those in matched healthy donors. Whereas all 30 or so donors provided naive and central memory subsets, regulatory and stem cell-like memory subsets were isolated from just 8 patients and roughly eight healthy donors.

Summary of the overall study and its limitations: Fewer insertions and more nucleotide deletions at VDJ recombination sites were observed in patients with type 1 diabetes, implying thymic rearrangement abnormalities. Because small numbers of individuals were included in the HLA sub-analyses, any influence of HLA type on TCRB rearrangement was left unresolved. Because cDNA was sequenced instead of genomic DNA, highly expressing activated cells could be over-represented, though the groups showed no difference in activation or CD3 levels. The naive, central memory and regulatory TCRB repertoires appeared to resemble one another more closely among patients than among healthy donors. PCR may preferentially amplify shorter templates, but because patient and control samples were amplified and corrected together, any resulting skew would affect both groups equally. Type 1 diabetes patients showed a moderate but significant shortening of TCRB CDR3 length in all four CD4+ subsets.

The entire isolated RNA was reverse transcribed using the High Capacity cDNA Reverse Transcription Kit, and thus expressed TCRB transcripts were sequenced. Naive, central memory and regulatory T cell samples underwent deep immunoSEQ sequencing, averaging roughly 3.5 million total reads per sample. After sorted cells were lysed in RLT buffer, RNA was extracted with DNase-treated RNeasy Micro or Mini kits, with the choice depending on cell number. Each cell subset was processed separately to prevent cross-contamination, with patient and healthy donor samples processed together. Using the immunoSEQ multiplex PCR, TCRB sequences were amplified from cDNA into 87-bp fragments spanning the CDR3 region. Amplicons were sequenced on the Illumina HiSeq platform. In the source study's methods: Synthetic template baselines were used to correct PCR bias computationally, reads within Hamming distance 2 were collapsed together, and singletons that could not be merged were discarded. Reads were aligned against IMGT to assign V, D and J genes, CDR3 length and insertions or deletions at six rearrangement sites. Within each subset, clonotype counts were normalized to the number of sorted cells before true diversity and Gini coefficients were calculated with the tcR R package. The overlap coefficient, calculated on TCRB nucleotide sequences, was used to quantify repertoire sharing. As a proxy for the pre-selection repertoire, out-of-frame TCRB sequences from naive cells were analyzed. TCRdb took this table from immuneACCESS and kept in-frame rearrangements with V and J called. Such tables lack part of the clones; where checked against another copy, unresolved V genes explain under half of the gap, and the rest is unexplained. For V, J and clone size, that table is used; D and trimming come from the DNA. Present in this sample are about 350,000 clones, 15% to 20% of which were seen just once. The ten largest clones capture under 0.05% of the sample.

Cut back by 2 bases and 7 bases, the V and J ends lie 18 bases apart. The CDR3 numbers 16 residues from cysteine through phenylalanine. Only CDR3 DNA is held: 48 bases, read in frame from base 1. Sequencing used naive CD4+ T cells from blood. The sample's cell subset or site label, in plain terms: true naive CD4+ T cells. The chain couples TRBV23-1 to TRBJ2-1; no D gene call is confident. TRBV23-1 counts as an open reading frame of uncertain function. The TCR comes from a woman aged 18-29 years in good health. The CDR3 sequence is CASSQDARSKKNEQFF. The nucleotides are TGCGCCAGCAGTCAAGACGCGCGGAGCAAGAAAAATGAGCAGTTCTTC.